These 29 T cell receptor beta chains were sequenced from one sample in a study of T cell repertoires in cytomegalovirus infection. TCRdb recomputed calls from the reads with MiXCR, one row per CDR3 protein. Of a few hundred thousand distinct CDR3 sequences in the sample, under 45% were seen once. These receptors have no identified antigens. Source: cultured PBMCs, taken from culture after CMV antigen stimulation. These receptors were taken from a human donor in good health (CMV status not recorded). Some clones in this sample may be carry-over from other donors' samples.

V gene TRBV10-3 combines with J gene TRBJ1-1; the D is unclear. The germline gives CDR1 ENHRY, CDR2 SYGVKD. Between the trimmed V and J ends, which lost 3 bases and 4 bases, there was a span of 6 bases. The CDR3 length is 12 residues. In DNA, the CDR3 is TGTGCCATCAGTGAAAGGGTCACTGAAGCTTTCTTT. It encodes CAISERVTEAFF.

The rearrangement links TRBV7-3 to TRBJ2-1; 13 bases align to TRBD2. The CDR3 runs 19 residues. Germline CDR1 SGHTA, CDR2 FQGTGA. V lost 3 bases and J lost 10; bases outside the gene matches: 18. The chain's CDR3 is CASSFIVMTAGLAGDEQFF. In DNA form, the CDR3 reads TGTGCCAGCAGCTTTATCGTCATGACCGCCGGACTAGCGGGAGACGAGCAGTTCTTC.

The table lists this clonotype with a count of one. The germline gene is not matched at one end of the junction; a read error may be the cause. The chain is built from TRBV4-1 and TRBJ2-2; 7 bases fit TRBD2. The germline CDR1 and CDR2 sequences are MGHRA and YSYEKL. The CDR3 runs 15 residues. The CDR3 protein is CASSQAGRNPGELFF. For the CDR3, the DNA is TGCGCCAGCAGCCAGGCCGGGAGGAACCCCGGGGAGCTGTTTTTT.

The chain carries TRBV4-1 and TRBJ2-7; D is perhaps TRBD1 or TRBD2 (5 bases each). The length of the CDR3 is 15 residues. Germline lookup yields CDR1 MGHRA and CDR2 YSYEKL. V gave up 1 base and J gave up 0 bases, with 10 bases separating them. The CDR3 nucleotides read TGCGCCAGCAGCCAAGGAGAGGGGTCCTCCTACGAGCAGTACTTC. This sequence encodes CASSQGEGSSYEQYF.

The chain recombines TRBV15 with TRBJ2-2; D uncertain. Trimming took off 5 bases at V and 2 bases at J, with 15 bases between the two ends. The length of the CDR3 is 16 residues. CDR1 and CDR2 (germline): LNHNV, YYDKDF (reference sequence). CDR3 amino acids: CATSRFLGSNTGELFF. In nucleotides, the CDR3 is TGTGCCACCAGCCGGTTCCTAGGTTCAAACACCGGGGAGCTGTTTTTT.

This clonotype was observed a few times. The DNA of the CDR3 is TGTGCCAGCAGCTTGGTTTGGGGTGCTAGCGGAGACTACGAGCAGTACTTC. This translates into CASSLVWGASGDYEQYF. The chain carries TRBV5-4 and TRBJ2-7; the match to TRBD2 covers 7 bases. The germline V gene has CDR1 SGHNT and CDR2 YYREEE (reference sequence). V gave up 0 bases and J gave up 3 bases; unmatched junction bases: 12. CDR3 length equals 17 residues.

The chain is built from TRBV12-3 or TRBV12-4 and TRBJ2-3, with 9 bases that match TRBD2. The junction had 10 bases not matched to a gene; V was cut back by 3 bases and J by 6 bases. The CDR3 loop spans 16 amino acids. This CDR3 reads CASSLFRGRARDTQYF. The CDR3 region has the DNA TGTGCCAGCAGTTTGTTTCGCGGGAGGGCCCGGGATACGCAGTATTTT.

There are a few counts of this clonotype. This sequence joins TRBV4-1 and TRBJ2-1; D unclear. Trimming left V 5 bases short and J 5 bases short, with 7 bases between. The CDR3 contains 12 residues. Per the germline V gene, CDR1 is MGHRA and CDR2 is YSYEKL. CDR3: CASSATNNEQFF. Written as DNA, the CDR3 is TGCGCCAGCAGCGCCACAAACAATGAGCAGTTCTTC.

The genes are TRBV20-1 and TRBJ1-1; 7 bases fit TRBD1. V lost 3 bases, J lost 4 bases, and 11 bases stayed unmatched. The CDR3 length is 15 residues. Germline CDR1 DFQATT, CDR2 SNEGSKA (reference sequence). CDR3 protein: CSARDQTGFSTEAFF. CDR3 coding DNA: TGCAGTGCTAGGGATCAGACAGGGTTCAGCACTGAAGCTTTCTTT.

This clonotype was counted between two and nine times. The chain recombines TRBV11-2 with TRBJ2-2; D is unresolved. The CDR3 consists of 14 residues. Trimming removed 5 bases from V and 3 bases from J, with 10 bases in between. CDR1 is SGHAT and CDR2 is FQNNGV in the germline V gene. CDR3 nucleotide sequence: TGTGCCAGCAGCATGGACGTAGACACCGGGGAGCTGTTTTTT. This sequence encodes CASSMDVDTGELFF. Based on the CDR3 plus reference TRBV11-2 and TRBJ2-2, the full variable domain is EAGVAQSPRYKIIEKRQSVAFWCNPISGHATLYWYQQILGQGPKLLIQFQNNGVVDDSQLPKDRFSAERLKGVDSTLKIQPAKLEDSAVYLCASSMDVDTGELFFGEGSRLTVL.

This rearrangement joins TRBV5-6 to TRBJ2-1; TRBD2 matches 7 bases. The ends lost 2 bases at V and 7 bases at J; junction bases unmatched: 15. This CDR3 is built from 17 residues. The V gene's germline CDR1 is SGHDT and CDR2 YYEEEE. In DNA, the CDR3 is TGTGCCAGCAGCTTCTTCGGAATAGCGGGTGCGGAAAATGAGCAGTTCTTC. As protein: CASSFFGIAGAENEQFF.

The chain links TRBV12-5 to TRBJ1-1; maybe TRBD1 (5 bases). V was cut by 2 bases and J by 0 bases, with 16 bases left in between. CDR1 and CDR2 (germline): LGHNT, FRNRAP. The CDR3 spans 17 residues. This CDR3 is CASGLLRDGELNTEAFF. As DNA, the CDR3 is TGTGCTAGTGGTTTGCTCCGGGACGGTGAATTGAACACTGAAGCTTTCTTT.

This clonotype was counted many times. Written as DNA, the CDR3 is TGTGCCAGCGCCCCAGGGCACCAAGAGACCCAGTACTTC. Protein product: CASAPGHQETQYF. The chain carries TRBV7-2 and TRBJ2-5; the D gene is possibly TRBD1 (5 bases). V was clipped by 8 bases and J by 0 bases, with 10 bases between them. The CDR3 is 13 amino acids. Germline assignment: CDR1 SGHTA and CDR2 FQGNSA.

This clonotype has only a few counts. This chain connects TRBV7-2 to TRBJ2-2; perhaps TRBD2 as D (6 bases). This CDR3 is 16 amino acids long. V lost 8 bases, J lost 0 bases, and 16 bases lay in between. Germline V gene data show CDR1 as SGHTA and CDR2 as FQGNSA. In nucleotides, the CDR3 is TGTGCCAGCCTCCGGGGGAGGCACCCGAACACCGGGGAGCTGTTTTTT. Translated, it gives CASLRGRHPNTGELFF.

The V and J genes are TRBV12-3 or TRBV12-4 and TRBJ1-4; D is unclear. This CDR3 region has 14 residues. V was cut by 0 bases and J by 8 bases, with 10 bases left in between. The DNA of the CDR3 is TGTGCCAGCAGTTTAGCGGCCGGGTACGAAAAACTGTTTTTT. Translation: CASSLAAGYEKLFF.

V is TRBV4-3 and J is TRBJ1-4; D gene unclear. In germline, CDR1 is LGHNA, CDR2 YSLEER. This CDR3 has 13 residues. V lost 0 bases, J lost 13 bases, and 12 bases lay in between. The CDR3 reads CASSQDTATTLFF. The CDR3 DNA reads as TGCGCCAGCAGCCAAGATACGGCGACGACACTGTTTTTT.

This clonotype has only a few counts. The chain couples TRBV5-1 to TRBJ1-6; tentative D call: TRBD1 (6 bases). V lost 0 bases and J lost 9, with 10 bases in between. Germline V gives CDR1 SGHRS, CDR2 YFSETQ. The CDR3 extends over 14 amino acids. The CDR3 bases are TGCGCCAGCAGCTTGGGGACAGTGGGTTCACCCCTCCACTTT. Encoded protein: CASSLGTVGSPLHF. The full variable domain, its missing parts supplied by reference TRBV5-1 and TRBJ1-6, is KAGVTQTPRYLIKTRGQQVTLSCSPISGHRSVSWYQQTPGQGLQFLFEYFSETQRNKGNFPGRFSGRQFSNSRSEMNVSTLELGDSALYLCASSLGTVGSPLHFGNGTRLTVT.

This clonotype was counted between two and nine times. The CDR3 sequence is CASSPYPGGRPDTQYF. The DNA of the CDR3 is TGTGCCAGCAGCCCGTACCCGGGAGGGCGGCCAGATACGCAGTATTTT. The V gene is TRBV12-3 or TRBV12-4, the J gene TRBJ2-3, with 8 nucleotides matching TRBD2. V shed 6 bases, J shed 4 bases, and the junction held 12 bases outside the gene matches. This CDR3 comprises 16 residues.

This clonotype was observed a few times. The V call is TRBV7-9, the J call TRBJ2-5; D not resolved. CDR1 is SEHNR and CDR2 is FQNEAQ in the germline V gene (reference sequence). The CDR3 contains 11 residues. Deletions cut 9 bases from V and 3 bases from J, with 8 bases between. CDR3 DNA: TGTGCCAGTCAGCTCGAAGAGACCCAGTACTTC. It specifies CASQLEETQYF.

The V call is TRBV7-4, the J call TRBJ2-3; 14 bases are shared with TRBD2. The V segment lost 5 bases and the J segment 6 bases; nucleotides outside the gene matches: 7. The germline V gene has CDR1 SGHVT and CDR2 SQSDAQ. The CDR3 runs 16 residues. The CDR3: CASSKGLAGAWDTQYF. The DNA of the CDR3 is TGTGCCAGCAGCAAGGGACTAGCGGGAGCATGGGATACGCAGTATTTT.

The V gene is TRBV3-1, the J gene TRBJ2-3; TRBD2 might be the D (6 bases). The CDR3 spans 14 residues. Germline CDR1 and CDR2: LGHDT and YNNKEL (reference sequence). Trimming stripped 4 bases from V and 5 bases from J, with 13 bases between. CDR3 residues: CASSPTGVGDTQYF. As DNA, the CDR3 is TGTGCCAGCAGCCCAACGGGGGTAGGAGATACGCAGTATTTT.

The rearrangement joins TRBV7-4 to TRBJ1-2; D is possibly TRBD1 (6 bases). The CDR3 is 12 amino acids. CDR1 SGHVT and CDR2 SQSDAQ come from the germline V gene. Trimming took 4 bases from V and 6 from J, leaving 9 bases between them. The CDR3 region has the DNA TGTGCCAGCAGCTCCAGGGGAAATGGCTACACCTTC. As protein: CASSSRGNGYTF.

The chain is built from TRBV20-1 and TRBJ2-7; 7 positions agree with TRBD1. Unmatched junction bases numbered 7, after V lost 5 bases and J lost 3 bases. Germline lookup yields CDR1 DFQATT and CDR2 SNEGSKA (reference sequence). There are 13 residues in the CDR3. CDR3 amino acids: CSAEPGQSYEQYF. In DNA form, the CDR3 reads TGCAGTGCTGAGCCGGGACAGAGCTACGAGCAGTACTTC.

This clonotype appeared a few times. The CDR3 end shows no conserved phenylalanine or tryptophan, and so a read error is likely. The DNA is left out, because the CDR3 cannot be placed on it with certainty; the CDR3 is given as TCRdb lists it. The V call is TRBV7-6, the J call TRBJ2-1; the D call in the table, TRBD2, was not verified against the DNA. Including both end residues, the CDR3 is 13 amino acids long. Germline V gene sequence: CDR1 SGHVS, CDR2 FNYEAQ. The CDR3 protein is CASSSPGGLALSI.

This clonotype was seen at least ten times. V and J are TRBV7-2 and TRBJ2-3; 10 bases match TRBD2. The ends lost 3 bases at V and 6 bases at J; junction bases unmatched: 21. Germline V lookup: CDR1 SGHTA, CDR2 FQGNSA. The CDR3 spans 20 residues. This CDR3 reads CASSFYPLYTSGRARDTQYF. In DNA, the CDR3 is TGTGCCAGCAGCTTTTACCCCTTATATACCAGCGGGAGGGCAAGGGATACGCAGTATTTT.

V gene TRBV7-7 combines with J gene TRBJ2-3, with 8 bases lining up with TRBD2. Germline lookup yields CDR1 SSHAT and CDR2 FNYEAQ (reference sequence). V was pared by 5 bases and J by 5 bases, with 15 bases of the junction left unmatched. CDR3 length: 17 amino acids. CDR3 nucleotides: TGTGCCAGCAGCCCCTTAGGTGCGGGAGGCCGCGGAGATACGCAGTATTTT. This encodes CASSPLGAGGRGDTQYF.

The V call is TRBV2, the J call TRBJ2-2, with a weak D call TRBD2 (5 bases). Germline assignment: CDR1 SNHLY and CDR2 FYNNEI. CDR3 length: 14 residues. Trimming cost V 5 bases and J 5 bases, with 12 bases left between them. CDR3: CASSPLEGTGELFF. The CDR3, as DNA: TGTGCCAGCAGTCCCCTTGAGGGTACCGGGGAGCTGTTTTTT.

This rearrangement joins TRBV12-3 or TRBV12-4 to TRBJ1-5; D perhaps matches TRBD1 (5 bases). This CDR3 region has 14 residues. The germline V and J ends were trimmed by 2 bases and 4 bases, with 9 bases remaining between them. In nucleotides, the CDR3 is TGTGCCAGCAGTTTATGGGACGGGAATCAGCCCCAGCATTTT. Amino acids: CASSLWDGNQPQHF.

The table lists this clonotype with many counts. CDR3 DNA sequence: TGCAGTGCTAGGTGGCAGCGGATCAACAATGAGCAGTTCTTC. As protein: CSARWQRINNEQFF. The rearrangement uses TRBV20-1 and TRBJ2-1; TRBD2 might be the D (5 bases). The CDR3 has 14 residues. V was shortened by 3 bases and J by 5 bases, with 14 bases between the two germline ends. Germline loops: CDR1 DFQATT, CDR2 SNEGSKA (reference sequence).